This entry concerns a single T cell receptor beta chain. Its antigen is unidentified. MiXCR, run by TCRdb on the 5' RACE reads, gives a single entry per CDR3 protein. The sample has roughly 770,000 distinct CDR3 sequences; roughly 18% are singletons. The CDR3 spans 16 residues. CDR1 and CDR2 (germline): SGHTA, FQGNSA. Trimming pared 2 bases from V and 5 bases from J, leaving 15 bases between. Every donor was a healthy Caucasian. The data were taken from a study of identical twins. Study findings and constraints: Insertions were reduced in abundant cord blood beta clonotypes but not in memory repertoires.

The same data also contributed to another study, on T cells expressing NK-cell markers.

The rearrangement uses TRBV7-2 and TRBJ2-2; D is tentatively TRBD1 or TRBD2 (6 bases each). This receptor was taken from a young woman in good health. Sequenced material: PBMCs. The CDR3 nucleotides read TGTGCCAGCAGCTTAAATGCGAGGGGGGTTACCGGGGAGCTGTTTTTT. This translates into CASSLNARGVTGELFF.